These 31 T cell receptor beta chains were all obtained from the same sample, sequenced in a study of T cell responses to AZD1222 COVID-19 vaccine. The protocol was immunoSEQ multiplex PCR, while the TCRdb copy is restricted to in-frame clones and leaves out a portion. The sample has some 150,000 clones; approximately 85% are singletons. Source: peripheral blood, taken on day 0 of AZD1222 vaccination. These receptors came from an adult in good health.

The rearrangement uses TRBV3-1 (or the pseudogene TRBV3-2) and TRBJ2-7; D is unclear. Trimming pared 4 bases from V and 6 bases from J, leaving 13 bases between. Germline V gives CDR1 LGHDT, CDR2 YNNKEL (reference sequence). There are 13 residues in the CDR3. DNA of the CDR3: TGTGCCAGCAGCCCTCCTGGTACCCTCGAGCAGTACTTC. This encodes CASSPPGTLEQYF.

The chain recombines TRBV7-8 with TRBJ2-1; D perhaps matches TRBD2 (6 bases). Per germline, CDR1 SGHVS and CDR2 FQNEAQ. The V and J ends lost 5 bases and 2 bases respectively, with 10 bases between them. The CDR3 has 14 residues. This CDR3 reads CASSHGSTYNEQFF. Written as DNA, the CDR3 is TGTGCCAGCAGCCACGGGAGTACCTACAATGAGCAGTTCTTC. Variable domain in full (rest from reference TRBV7-8 and TRBJ2-1): GAGVSQSPRYKVAKRGQDVALRCDPISGHVSLFWYQQALGQGPEFLTYFQNEAQLDKSGLPSDRFFAERPEGSVSTLKIQRTQQEDSAVYLCASSHGSTYNEQFFGPGTRLTVL.

This chain connects TRBV18 to TRBJ1-2; D gene uncertain. This CDR3 contains 15 residues. Per germline, CDR1 KGHSH and CDR2 LQKENI. Trimming shortened V by 3 bases and J by 5 bases, and 16 bases separated the two germline ends. The chain's CDR3 is CASSPQRRIEYGYTF. In DNA form, the CDR3 reads TGTGCCAGCTCACCCCAGAGGAGGATTGAGTATGGCTACACCTTC.

A note on this clone: Different DNA sequences within this sample yield the same CDR3. The V gene is TRBV6-5, the J gene TRBJ2-5, with D maybe TRBD1 (6 bases). The V and J ends lost 4 bases and 2 bases respectively, with 11 bases between them. Germline CDR1 reads MNHEY; CDR2 reads SVGAGI. The CDR3 runs 14 residues. The CDR3, as DNA: TGTGCCAGCAGTTTCGGGACACCTCAAGAGACCCAGTACTTC. It encodes CASSFGTPQETQYF.

The chain joins TRBV5-4 to TRBJ2-5; D is uncertain. The CDR3 consists of 14 residues. V lost 4 bases and J 5 bases, leaving 15 bases between the germline ends. From germline, CDR1 is SGHNT and CDR2 YYREEE (reference sequence). As DNA, the CDR3 is TGTGCCAGCAGCCTGAAGGCGGCGATCGAGACCCAGTACTTC. It is translated as CASSLKAAIETQYF.

The chain couples TRBV27 to TRBJ1-2; a weak D match, TRBD1 (6 bases). The CDR3 spans 14 residues. Germline V gene lookup returns CDR1 MNHEY and CDR2 SMNVEV (reference sequence). Trimming shortened V by 5 bases and J by 3 bases, and 13 bases separated the two germline ends. Written as DNA, the CDR3 is TGTGCCAGCAGTATCAGGGGAATTGACTATGGCTACACCTTC. This sequence encodes CASSIRGIDYGYTF.

The gene calls are TRBV29-1 and TRBJ2-5; TRBD2 agrees at 7 bases. With V trimmed by 6 bases and J by 5 bases, 3 bases remained unmatched. The germline gives CDR1 SQVTM, CDR2 ANQGSEA. The length of the CDR3 is 11 residues. CDR3 coding DNA: TGCAGCGTCTGGGGGGGGGAGACCCAGTACTTC. As protein: CSVWGGETQYF.

The V and J genes are TRBV7-7 and TRBJ1-1, with 9 bases identical to TRBD1. Germline assignment: CDR1 SSHAT and CDR2 FNYEAQ (reference sequence). The trim removed 1 base at V and 0 bases at J, leaving 12 bases unmatched. The CDR3 is 19 residues long. The CDR3 nucleotides read TGTGCCAGCAGCTTAGGGGACAGGGTCCGGAGGGATATGAACACTGAAGCTTTCTTT. Protein sequence: CASSLGDRVRRDMNTEAFF. The entire variable domain, with the rest obtained from reference TRBV7-7 and TRBJ1-1, is as follows: GAGVSQSPRYKVTKRGQDVTLRCDPISSHATLYWYQQALGQGPEFLTYFNYEAQPDKSGLPSDRFSAERPEGSISTLTIQRTEQRDSAMYRCASSLGDRVRRDMNTEAFFGQGTRLTVV.

The chain uses TRBV7-8 and TRBJ2-7; D possibly corresponds to TRBD2 (6 bases). V was shortened by 4 bases and J by 4 bases, with 17 bases between the two germline ends. CDR3 size: 15 residues. Germline V lookup: CDR1 SGHVS, CDR2 FQNEAQ. The CDR3 region is CASSWTQKREYEQYF. DNA for the CDR3: TGTGCCAGCAGCTGGACACAAAAACGGGAGTACGAGCAGTACTTC.

For this clone: The junction shows a germline mismatch at one end, possibly a read error. This specimen includes other DNA sequences encoding the same CDR3. The chain links TRBV3-1 (or the pseudogene TRBV3-2) to TRBJ1-2, with a possible D match to TRBD1 (5 bases). Per the germline V gene, CDR1 is LGHDT and CDR2 is YNNKEL (reference sequence). This CDR3 comprises 13 residues. This CDR3 is CASSQAGYYGYTF. As DNA, the CDR3 is TGTGCCAGCAGCCAAGCAGGGTACTATGGCTACACTTTC.

The V gene is TRBV6-1, the J gene TRBJ2-6; no firm D call. Trimming pared 2 bases from V and 5 bases from J, leaving 19 bases between. Germline-derived CDR1 and CDR2 are MNHNS and SASEGT. This CDR3 contains 18 residues. DNA for the CDR3: TGTGCCAGCAGTGAACCTCTCCTGGCAGCCTTTCGGGCCAACGTCCTGACTTTC. Translating it yields CASSEPLLAAFRANVLTF.

This chain joins TRBV20-1 and TRBJ1-5; D may be TRBD1 (5 bases). The V gene's germline CDR1 is DFQATT and CDR2 SNEGSKA (reference sequence). This CDR3 has 16 amino acids. Trimming stripped 3 bases from V and 3 bases from J, with 18 bases between. The CDR3 bases are TGCAGTGCTAGTCTCGCGGGAGGGACCCACAATCAGCCCCAGCATTTT. This sequence encodes CSASLAGGTHNQPQHF.

The chain is built from TRBV4-1 and TRBJ1-1; 7 bases fit TRBD1. V lost 5 bases and J lost 4; bases outside the gene matches: 7. The CDR3 spans 14 residues. The germline V gene encodes CDR1 MGHRA and CDR2 YSYEKL. The CDR3 is CASSARQGGTEAFF. The CDR3 DNA reads TGCGCCAGCAGCGCCCGACAGGGTGGCACTGAAGCTTTCTTT.

This chain links TRBV27 with TRBJ1-1; no definite D call. The V end was cut by 6 bases, the J end by 4 bases, with 15 bases between. Germline-derived CDR1 and CDR2 are MNHEY and SMNVEV (reference sequence). CDR3 length: 14 residues. The CDR3 DNA follows: TGTGCCAGCAGACTTACCCCGGGCGGCACTGAAGCTTTCTTT. This gives the protein CASRLTPGGTEAFF.

The V gene is TRBV3-1 (or the pseudogene TRBV3-2), the J gene TRBJ1-2; 7 bases match TRBD1. The ends lost 1 base at V and 7 bases at J; junction bases unmatched: 6. The CDR3 loop spans 14 amino acids. The germline CDR1 and CDR2 sequences are LGHDT and YNNKEL (reference sequence). The CDR3 bases are TGTGCCAGCAGCCAAGGACAGGGAGGAGGTGGCTACACCTTC. As protein: CASSQGQGGGGYTF.

This rearrangement joins TRBV18 to TRBJ2-5; possible D gene TRBD1, 6 bases. Trimming left V 2 bases short and J 3 bases short, with 10 bases between. Germline V gene lookup returns CDR1 KGHSH and CDR2 LQKENI. This CDR3 has 14 amino acids. The CDR3 loop reads CASSPSAGEETQYF. The CDR3 DNA sequence: TGTGCCAGCTCACCATCGGCAGGGGAAGAGACCCAGTACTTC.

This CDR3 reads CASSPTPNQETQYF. The CDR3 region has the DNA TGTGCCAGCTCACCGACCCCAAATCAAGAGACCCAGTACTTC. The V and J genes are TRBV18 and TRBJ2-5; D ambiguous. V gave up 3 bases and J gave up 2 bases, with 10 bases separating them. Germline CDR1 is KGHSH and CDR2 is LQKENI. This CDR3 region has 14 residues. The full variable domain, in which reference TRBV18 and TRBJ2-5 provide the parts outside the CDR3, is NAGVMQNPRHLVRRRGQEARLRCSPMKGHSHVYWYRQLPEEGLKFMVYLQKENIIDESGMPKERFSAEFPKEGPSILRIQQVVRGDSAAYFCASSPTPNQETQYFGPGTRLLVL.

The chain carries TRBV12-3 or TRBV12-4 and TRBJ1-1; unclear D gene. The V end lost 1 base, the J end lost 14 bases, and 11 bases lay between the germline ends. CDR3 size: 11 residues. The CDR3 DNA reads as TGTGCCAGCAGTTTAGGTCAGGTTGTATTCTTT. Amino acids: CASSLGQVVFF.

This rearrangement joins TRBV4-1 to TRBJ1-4, with a weak D call TRBD1 (6 bases). CDR1 is MGHRA, CDR2 YSYEKL, per germline. The CDR3 runs to 18 residues. V lost 0 bases and J 4 bases, leaving 18 bases between the germline ends. This chain's CDR3 is CASSQDGWRGVLNEKLFF. For the CDR3, the DNA is TGCGCCAGCAGCCAAGATGGGTGGAGGGGGGTTCTTAATGAAAAACTGTTTTTT.

The rearrangement uses TRBV5-4 and TRBJ1-4, with a tentative D call TRBD1 (5 bases). Trimming cost V 5 bases and J 5 bases, with 13 bases left between them. CDR1 SGHNT and CDR2 YYREEE come from the germline V gene (reference sequence). This CDR3 is 14 amino acids long. The CDR3 reads CASSPGTMNEKLFF. The CDR3 region has the DNA TGTGCCAGCAGTCCTGGGACCATGAATGAAAAACTGTTTTTT.

This clone has only a few counts. The chain couples TRBV10-1 to TRBJ1-1; D is unclear. V was cut by 8 bases and J by 4 bases, with 14 bases left in between. Germline assignment: CDR1 WNHNN and CDR2 SYGVQD (reference sequence). The CDR3 has 13 residues. The CDR3 loop reads CASEEGDGTEAFF. The CDR3 DNA reads as TGCGCCAGCGAGGAGGGAGATGGCACTGAAGCTTTCTTT.

The CDR3 region is CASGQGVGQPQHF. In nucleotides, the CDR3 is TGTGCCAGCGGCCAGGGGGTAGGGCAGCCCCAGCATTTT. The V gene is TRBV2, the J gene TRBJ1-5, with 7 bases matching TRBD1. This CDR3 is built from 13 residues. The germline gives CDR1 SNHLY, CDR2 FYNNEI. Unmatched junction bases numbered 8, after V lost 8 bases and J lost 7 bases. Looking up the rest from reference TRBV2 and TRBJ1-5 gives the full variable domain: EPEVTQTPSHQVTQMGQEVILRCVPISNHLYFYWYRQILGQKVEFLVSFYNNEISEKSEIFDDQFSVERPDGSNFTLKIRSTKLEDSAMYFCASGQGVGQPQHFGDGTRLSIL.

This sequence joins TRBV6-1 and TRBJ1-1, with TRBD1 matching 7 bases. V was pared by 3 bases and J by 2 bases, with 3 bases of the junction left unmatched. The CDR3 consists of 14 residues. CDR1 and CDR2 from the germline V gene are MNHNS and SASEGT. The CDR3 bases are TGTGCCAGCAGTGATTGGACAGGCAACACTGAAGCTTTCTTT. It translates to CASSDWTGNTEAFF.

The chain joins TRBV7-2 to TRBJ2-4; D gene ambiguous. The CDR3 is 13 residues long. Germline V gives CDR1 SGHTA, CDR2 FQGNSA. V gave up 5 bases and J gave up 5 bases, with 10 bases separating them. The CDR3 loop is CASSRTPENIQYF. CDR3 DNA sequence: TGTGCCAGCAGCCGCACACCAGAAAACATTCAGTACTTC.

This sequence joins TRBV11-2 and TRBJ2-7; D possibly corresponds to TRBD1 (6 bases). The germline CDR1 and CDR2 sequences are SGHAT and FQNNGV. The length of the CDR3 is 13 residues. Trimming removed 5 bases from V and 5 bases from J, with 13 bases in between. The CDR3 DNA sequence: TGTGCCAGCAGCCCCCAGGGGATTCACGAGCAGTACTTC. It translates to CASSPQGIHEQYF.

The chain links TRBV6-5 to TRBJ1-1, with D possibly TRBD1 on 6 matching bases. The CDR3 sequence is 14 residues long. CDR1 and CDR2 from the germline V gene are MNHEY and SVGAGI. Trimming stripped 7 bases from V and 7 bases from J, with 19 bases between. CDR3 protein: CASILLVGGSEAFF. In nucleotides, the CDR3 is TGTGCCAGCATTCTACTTGTGGGGGGCAGTGAAGCTTTCTTT.

The V call is TRBV30, the J call TRBJ2-2; 7 nucleotides line up with TRBD1. Germline V gene sequence: CDR1 GTSNPN, CDR2 SVGIG (reference sequence). The V and J ends lost 8 bases and 7 bases, in that order; junction bases with no gene match: 10. The CDR3 loop spans 13 amino acids. In nucleotides, the CDR3 is TGTGCCGGGCGAAGGGGGCCCGACGGGGAGCTGTTTTTT. Protein product: CAGRRGPDGELFF. The complete variable domain, with remaining parts taken from reference TRBV30 and TRBJ2-2, reads SQTIHQWPATLVQPVGSPLSLECTVEGTSNPNLYWYRQAAGRGLQLLFYSVGIGQISSEVPQNLSASRPQDRQFILSSKKLLLSDSGFYLCAGRRGPDGELFFGEGSRLTVL.

The chain links TRBV27 to TRBJ2-7; 7 bases line up with TRBD1. Germline CDR1 MNHEY, CDR2 SMNVEV (reference sequence). V was clipped by 6 bases and J by 1 base; unmatched bases: 9. The CDR3 is 15 residues long. The CDR3 reads CASRRETGNSYEQYF. CDR3 DNA: TGTGCCAGCAGAAGAGAGACAGGGAATTCCTACGAGCAGTACTTC.

The chain couples TRBV10-3 to TRBJ2-7; 8 nucleotides align to TRBD2. This CDR3 region has 13 residues. Unmatched junction bases numbered 8, after V lost 11 bases and J lost 2 bases. Germline assignment: CDR1 ENHRY and CDR2 SYGVKD. The CDR3 bases are TGTGCCCTCGGGGGCGGGGGGACCTACGAGCAGTACTTC. It yields the protein CALGGGGTYEQYF.

This clone was found a few times. This sequence joins TRBV4-2 and TRBJ2-5, with 8 positions matching TRBD1. Losses at the gene ends were 0 bases for V and 0 bases for J; bases not matched to a gene: 3. CDR3 length equals 16 residues. Germline V gene lookup returns CDR1 LGHNA and CDR2 YNFKEQ. CDR3 nucleotide sequence: TGTGCCAGCAGCCAAGACTGGACAGGGTACCAAGAGACCCAGTACTTC. Residues: CASSQDWTGYQETQYF.

The chain carries TRBV12-3 or TRBV12-4 and TRBJ1-1; D unresolved. The CDR3 runs to 13 residues. The V gene lost 6 bases and the J gene lost 0 bases, with 8 bases spanning the gap. The CDR3 region is CASSYVMNTEAFF. The CDR3 DNA reads TGTGCCAGCAGCTACGTAATGAACACTGAAGCTTTCTTT.